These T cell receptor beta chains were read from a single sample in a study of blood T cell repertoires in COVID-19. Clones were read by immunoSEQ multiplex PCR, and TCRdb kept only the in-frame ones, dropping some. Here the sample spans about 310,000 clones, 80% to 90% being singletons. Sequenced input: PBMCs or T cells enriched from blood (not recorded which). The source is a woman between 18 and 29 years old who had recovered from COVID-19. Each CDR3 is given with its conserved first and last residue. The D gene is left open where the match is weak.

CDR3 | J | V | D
CAISDPDREPYNSPLHF | TRBJ1-6 | TRBV10-3 | TRBD1
CASSHPSEETEAFF | TRBJ1-1 | TRBV4-1 | .
CASSIATGFAGNTIYF | TRBJ1-3 | TRBV18 | TRBD1
CASTEEAGKTYEQYF | TRBJ2-7 | TRBV5-6 | TRBD2
CASSQGLADYNEQFF | TRBJ2-1 | TRBV4-2 | TRBD2
CASSLEKKLGEQYF | TRBJ2-7 | TRBV5-6 | .
CATSDGAASTGELFF | TRBJ2-2 | TRBV24-1 | .
CASSWGLAGGYVTDTQYF | TRBJ2-3 | TRBV5-1 | TRBD2
CASSTGTGLGETQYF | TRBJ2-5 | TRBV7-6 | TRBD1
CASSSNRSGRTFYGYTF | TRBJ1-2 | TRBV28 | .
CASSFASPARKFF | TRBJ2-1 | TRBV11-2 | .
CASSFSTTNEKLFF | TRBJ1-4 | TRBV6-5 | .
CASSLSGGTLNEQFF | TRBJ2-1 | TRBV5-1 | TRBD2
CASSLEDSLFNEKLFF | TRBJ1-4 | TRBV7-6 | .
CASSGGGTGFYSPLHF | TRBJ1-6 | TRBV5-1 | TRBD1
CASGPFAQYF | TRBJ2-5 | TRBV27 | .
CASSPGQAEKLFF | TRBJ1-4 | TRBV2 | TRBD1
CASRDRVVANEKLFF | TRBJ1-4 | TRBV19 | TRBD1
CASRPRTGGTEAFF | TRBJ1-1 | TRBV6-4 | TRBD1
CASSHRVTGELFF | TRBJ2-2 | TRBV5-6 | .
CASSYSLYGYTF | TRBJ1-2 | TRBV6-2/TRBV6-3 | .
CASSPGVGRVPEQYF | TRBJ2-7 | TRBV19 | .
CASSSAGGPTDTQYF | TRBJ2-3 | TRBV5-1 | TRBD2
CASSYSTGGYGYTF | TRBJ1-2 | TRBV6-5 | .
CASSPIQGAPNYGYTF | TRBJ1-2 | TRBV4-1 | TRBD1
CASSQRAGGTEAFF | TRBJ1-1 | TRBV3-1/TRBV3-2 | TRBD1
CASSFMEVETQYF | TRBJ2-5 | TRBV12-3/TRBV12-4 | .
CASSPWGQENNEKLFF | TRBJ1-4 | TRBV28 | TRBD1
CASSPGLAGVRITDTQYF | TRBJ2-3 | TRBV7-9 | TRBD2
CASSEAQGAMYEQYF | TRBJ2-7 | TRBV21-1 | .
CASSYGTLNRADTQYF | TRBJ2-3 | TRBV6-5 | .
CASSSSSSNEQFF | TRBJ2-1 | TRBV6-4 | .
CASSRDNQETQYF | TRBJ2-5 | TRBV5-4 | .
CASSFQDSRNYGYTF | TRBJ1-2 | TRBV28 | .
CASSSRETEIQETQYF | TRBJ2-5 | TRBV11-2 | .
CASSSLGAGDVYNEQFF | TRBJ2-1 | TRBV5-1 | .
CASSSLARSSYNEQFF | TRBJ2-1 | TRBV11-2 | .
CASSFGGARNEQYF | TRBJ2-7 | TRBV11-3 | TRBD2
CAIRFRDKDTEAFF | TRBJ1-1 | TRBV10-3 | .
CASSSNQLAGVRTGELFF | TRBJ2-2 | TRBV28 | TRBD2
CASSQDGHTEAFF | TRBJ1-1 | TRBV14 | .
CSAQGLAEQYF | TRBJ2-7 | TRBV20-1 | TRBD2
CASSLELIYEQYF | TRBJ2-7 | TRBV11-2 | .
CASSIFAGAYNEQFF | TRBJ2-1 | TRBV2 | .
CASSKSDRRDFF | TRBJ1-1 | TRBV12-3/TRBV12-4 | TRBD1
CASSFVQGAEAFF | TRBJ1-1 | TRBV5-1 | TRBD1
CASSPASGGYEQFF | TRBJ2-1 | TRBV5-1 | TRBD2
CASSLAGQGAGETQYF | TRBJ2-5 | TRBV5-1 | TRBD1
CATSDQGGTGVSTDTQYF | TRBJ2-3 | TRBV24-1 | TRBD1
CASSLKLAGTDTQYF | TRBJ2-3 | TRBV5-4 | TRBD2
CASSQDWTGGGNQPQHF | TRBJ1-5 | TRBV3-1/TRBV3-2 | TRBD1
CASSKNRETKNIQYF | TRBJ2-4 | TRBV27 | .
CASSQNRDSYEKLFF | TRBJ1-4 | TRBV18 | TRBD1